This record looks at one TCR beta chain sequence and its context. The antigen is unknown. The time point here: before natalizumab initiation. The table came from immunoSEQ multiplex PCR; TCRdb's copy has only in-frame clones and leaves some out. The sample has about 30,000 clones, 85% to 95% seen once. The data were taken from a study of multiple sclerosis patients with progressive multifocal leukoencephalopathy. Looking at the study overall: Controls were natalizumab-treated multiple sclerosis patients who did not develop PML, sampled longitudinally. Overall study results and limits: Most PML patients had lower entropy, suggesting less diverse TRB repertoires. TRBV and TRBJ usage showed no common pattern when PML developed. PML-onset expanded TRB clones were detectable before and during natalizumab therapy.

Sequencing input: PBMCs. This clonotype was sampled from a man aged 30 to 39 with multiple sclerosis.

DNA of the CDR3: TGTGCCAGCAGCGTAGGAGGGACGGACTACGAGCAGTACTTC. As protein: CASSVGGTDYEQYF. The chain is built from TRBV9 and TRBJ2-7, with D perhaps being TRBD1 or TRBD2 (5 bases each). The germline V and J ends were trimmed by 0 bases and 3 bases, with 10 bases remaining between them. The CDR3 runs 14 residues. Per the germline V gene, CDR1 is SGDLS and CDR2 is YYNGEE.